This TCR beta chain emerged from a study of cytomegalovirus exposure and HLA in healthy donors. Findings and caveats of the study: Productive status was seen about 87% or about 30% of the time for most TCR beta V segments in an earlier analysis. The study designated 160 or so TCR beta chains cytomegalovirus-associated. The authors considered a cluster of highly shared sequence variants likely to be a sequencing artifact.

The PCR was carried out with 60 Vbeta primers and 13 Jbeta primers. Data came from immunoSEQ multiplex PCR; TCRdb stores just in-frame clones and leaves some out. Here the sample spans about 62,000 clones, about 79% being singletons. V gave up 2 bases and J gave up 2 bases; unmatched junction bases: 2. The CDR3 runs 14 residues. Germline V gene data show CDR1 as SGHRS and CDR2 as YFSETQ. A note on this clone: Its matching antigen is unknown.

Healthy bone marrow donors made up the cohort. V and J are TRBV5-1 and TRBJ2-7; 9 nucleotides align to TRBD1. The origin of this receptor is a man aged 60 to 75 in good health and CMV-seropositive. The sequenced sample was PBMCs. The CDR3 DNA is TGCGCCAGCAGCTTAGGGACAGGGACCTACGAGCAGTACTTC. Its translation is CASSLGTGTYEQYF. Complete variable domain (other parts from reference TRBV5-1 and TRBJ2-7): KAGVTQTPRYLIKTRGQQVTLSCSPISGHRSVSWYQQTPGQGLQFLFEYFSETQRNKGNFPGRFSGRQFSNSRSEMNVSTLELGDSALYLCASSLGTGTYEQYFGPGTRLTVT.